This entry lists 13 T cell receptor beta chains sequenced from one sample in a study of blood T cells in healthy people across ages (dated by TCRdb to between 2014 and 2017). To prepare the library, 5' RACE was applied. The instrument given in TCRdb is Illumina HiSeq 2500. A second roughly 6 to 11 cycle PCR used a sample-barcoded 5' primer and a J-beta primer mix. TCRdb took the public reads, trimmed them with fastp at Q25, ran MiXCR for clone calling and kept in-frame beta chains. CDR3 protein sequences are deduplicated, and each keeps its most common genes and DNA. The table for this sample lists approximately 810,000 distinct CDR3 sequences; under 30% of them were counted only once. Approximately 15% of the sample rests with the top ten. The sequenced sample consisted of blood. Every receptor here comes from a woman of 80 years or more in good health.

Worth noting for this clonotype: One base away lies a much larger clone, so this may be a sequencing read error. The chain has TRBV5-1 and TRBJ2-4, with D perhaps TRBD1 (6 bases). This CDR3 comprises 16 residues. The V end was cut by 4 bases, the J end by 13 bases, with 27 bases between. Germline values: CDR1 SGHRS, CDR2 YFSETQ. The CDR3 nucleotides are TGCGCCAGCAGCCACCGACAGGAGAACTTCTACAATGAGCAGTACTTC. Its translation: CASSHRQENFYNEQYF. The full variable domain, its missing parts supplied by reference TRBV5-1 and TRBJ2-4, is KAGVTQTPRYLIKTRGQQVTLSCSPISGHRSVSWYQQTPGQGLQFLFEYFSETQRNKGNFPGRFSGRQFSNSRSEMNVSTLELGDSALYLCASSHRQENFYNEQYFGAGTRLSVL.

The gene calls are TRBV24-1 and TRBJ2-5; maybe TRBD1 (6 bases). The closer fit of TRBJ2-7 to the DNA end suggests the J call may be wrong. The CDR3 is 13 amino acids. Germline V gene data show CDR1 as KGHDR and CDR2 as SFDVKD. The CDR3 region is CATRDGTWGEQYF. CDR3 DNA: TGTGCCACCAGGGATGGGACATGGGGCGAGCAGTACTTC.

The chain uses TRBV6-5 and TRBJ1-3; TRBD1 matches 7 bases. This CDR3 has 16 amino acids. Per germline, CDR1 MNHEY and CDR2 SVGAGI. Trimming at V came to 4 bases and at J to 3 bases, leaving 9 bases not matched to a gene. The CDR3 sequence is CASSFQPGGSGNTIYF. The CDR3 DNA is TGTGCCAGCAGTTTTCAACCAGGGGGAAGTGGAAACACCATATATTTT.

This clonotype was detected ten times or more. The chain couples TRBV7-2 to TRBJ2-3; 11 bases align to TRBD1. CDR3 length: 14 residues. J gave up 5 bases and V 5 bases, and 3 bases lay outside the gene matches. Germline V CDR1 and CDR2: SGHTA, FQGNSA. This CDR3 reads CASSEDRGRDTQYF. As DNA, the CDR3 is TGTGCCAGCAGCGAGGACAGGGGGCGAGATACGCAGTATTTT.

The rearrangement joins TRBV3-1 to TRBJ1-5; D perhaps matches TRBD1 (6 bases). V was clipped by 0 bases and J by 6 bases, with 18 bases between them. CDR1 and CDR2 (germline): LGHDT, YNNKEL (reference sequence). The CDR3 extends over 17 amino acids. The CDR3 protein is CASSQDHRDNRFQPQHF. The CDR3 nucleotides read TGTGCCAGCAGCCAAGATCACAGGGACAACAGGTTTCAGCCCCAGCATTTT.

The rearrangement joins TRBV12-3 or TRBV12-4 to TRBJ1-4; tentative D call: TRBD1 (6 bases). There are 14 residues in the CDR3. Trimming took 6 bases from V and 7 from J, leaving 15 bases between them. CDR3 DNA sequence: TGTGCCAGCAGAACCCAGGGGTGGGGTGAAAAACTGTTTTTT. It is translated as CASRTQGWGEKLFF.

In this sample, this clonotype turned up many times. The CDR3, as DNA: TGTGCCAGCAGTTACTTTGGCATTCAGTACTTC. It yields the protein CASSYFGIQYF. V and J are TRBV6-2 or TRBV6-3 and TRBJ2-4; D gene uncertain. Between the trimmed V and J ends, which lost 1 base and 9 bases, there was a span of 4 bases. Per germline, CDR1 MNHEY and CDR2 SVGEGT. The CDR3 covers 11 residues.

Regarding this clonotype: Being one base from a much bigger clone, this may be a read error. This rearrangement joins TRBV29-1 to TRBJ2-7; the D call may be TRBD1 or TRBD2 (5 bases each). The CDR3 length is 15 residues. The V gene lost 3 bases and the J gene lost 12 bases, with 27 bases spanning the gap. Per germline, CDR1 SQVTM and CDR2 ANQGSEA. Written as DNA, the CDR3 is TGCAGCGTTGATGAACGCGGGTTGGGGGATCTTGGCTGGTACTTC. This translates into CSVDERGLGDLGWYF.

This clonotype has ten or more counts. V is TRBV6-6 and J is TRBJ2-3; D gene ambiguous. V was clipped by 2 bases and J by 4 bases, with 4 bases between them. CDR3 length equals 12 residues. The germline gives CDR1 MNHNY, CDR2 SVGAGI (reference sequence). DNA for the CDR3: TGTGCCAGCAGTTACGGGTCAGATACGCAGTATTTT. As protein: CASSYGSDTQYF.

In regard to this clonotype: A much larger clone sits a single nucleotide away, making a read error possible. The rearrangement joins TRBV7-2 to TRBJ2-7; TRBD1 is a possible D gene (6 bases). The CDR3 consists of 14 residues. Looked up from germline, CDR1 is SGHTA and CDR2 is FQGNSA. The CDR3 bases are TGTGCCAGCAGCTTACCCCAGGGGCTCGACGAGCAGGACTTC. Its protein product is CASSLPQGLDEQDF. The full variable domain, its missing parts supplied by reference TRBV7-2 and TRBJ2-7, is GAGVSQSPSNKVTEKGKDVELRCDPISGHTALYWYRQSLGQGLEFLIYFQGNSAPDKSGLPSDRFSAERTGGSVSTLTIQRTQQEDSAVYLCASSLPQGLDEQDFGPGTRLTVT.

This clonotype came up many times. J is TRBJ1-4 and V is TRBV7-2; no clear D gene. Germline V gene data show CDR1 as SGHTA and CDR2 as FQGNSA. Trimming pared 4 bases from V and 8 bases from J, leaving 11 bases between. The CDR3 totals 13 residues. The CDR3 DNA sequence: TGTGCCAGCAGCTCGCGAATTTGGGAAAAACTGTTTTTT. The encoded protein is CASSSRIWEKLFF. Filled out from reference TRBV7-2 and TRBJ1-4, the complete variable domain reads GAGVSQSPSNKVTEKGKDVELRCDPISGHTALYWYRQSLGQGLEFLIYFQGNSAPDKSGLPSDRFSAERTGGSVSTLTIQRTQQEDSAVYLCASSSRIWEKLFFGSGTQLSVL.

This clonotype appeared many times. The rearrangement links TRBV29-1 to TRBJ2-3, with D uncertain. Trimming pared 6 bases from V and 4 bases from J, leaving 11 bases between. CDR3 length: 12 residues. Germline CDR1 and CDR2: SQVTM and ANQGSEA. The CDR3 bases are TGCAGCGTGAATGACGGGTCAGATACGCAGTATTTT. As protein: CSVNDGSDTQYF.

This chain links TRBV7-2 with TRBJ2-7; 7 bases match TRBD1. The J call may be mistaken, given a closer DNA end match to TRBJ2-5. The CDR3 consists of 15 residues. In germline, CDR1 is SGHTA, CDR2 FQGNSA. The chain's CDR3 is CASSLVGTAAETQYF. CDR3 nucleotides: TGTGCCAGCAGCTTAGTTGGGACAGCGGCAGAGACCCAGTACTTC.